The entry below describes one T cell receptor (beta chain). Its antigen is unidentified. The CDR3 is 16 residues long. Germline assignment: CDR1 MRHNA and CDR2 SNTAGT. V lost 5 bases and J 3 bases, leaving 19 bases between the germline ends. The data are from a study of chemoradiotherapy in HPV16-positive cancers. For the study at large: A couple of HPV16-positive patients' cells yielded candidate HPV-specific clones and common motifs.

Repertoires were sampled repeatedly during chemoradiotherapy. Study-wide results and caveats: Candidate HPV-specific clones and E7-related TCR motifs grew in tumor during treatment. HPV-specific T cells were functionally defined from only a couple of HPV16-positive patients.

Assay: immunoSEQ multiplex PCR; the TCRdb copy retains only in-frame clones and omits some. The data hold about 36,000 clones, with 92% observed a single time. The clonotype comes from a human donor with HPV-associated anogenital cancer. The chain is built from TRBV6-4 and TRBJ1-2, with D possibly matching TRBD1 (5 bases). Sequencing was performed on blood, taken from a patient who underwent chemoradiotherapy. CDR3 region: CASSLTGTSGYYGYTF. For the CDR3, the DNA is TGTGCCAGCAGTCTTACCGGGACCTCGGGGTACTATGGCTACACCTTC.